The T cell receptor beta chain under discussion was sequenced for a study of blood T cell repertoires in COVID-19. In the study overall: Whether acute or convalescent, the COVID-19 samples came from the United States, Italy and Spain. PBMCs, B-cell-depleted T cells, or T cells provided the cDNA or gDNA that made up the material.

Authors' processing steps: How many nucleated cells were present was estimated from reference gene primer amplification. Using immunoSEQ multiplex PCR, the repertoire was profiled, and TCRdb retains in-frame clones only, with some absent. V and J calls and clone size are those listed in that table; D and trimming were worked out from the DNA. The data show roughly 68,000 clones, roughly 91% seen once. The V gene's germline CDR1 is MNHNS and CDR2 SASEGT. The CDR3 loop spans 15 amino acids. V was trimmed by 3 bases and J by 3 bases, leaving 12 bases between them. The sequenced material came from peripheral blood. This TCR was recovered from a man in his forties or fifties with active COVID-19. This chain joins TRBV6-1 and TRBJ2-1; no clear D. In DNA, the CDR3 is TGTGCCAGCAGTGATGGGTGGGCAGGCTACAATGAGCAGTTCTTC. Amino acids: CASSDGWAGYNEQFF.